A single sample is the source of the 26 T cell receptor beta chains below, sequenced in a study of Graves' ophthalmopathy and Graves' hyperthyroidism (dated by TCRdb to between 2018 and 2020). Sequenced using an Illumina HiSeq 2000. TCR beta CDR3 regions were amplified from RNA transcripts for repertoire sequencing. The first round was an RT-PCR using HTBI primers with the Qiagen OneStep RT-PCR kit, and this first round was followed by a second-round multiplex PCR, then size selection and purification. TCRdb ran its own pipeline on the public reads, namely fastp trimming at Q25 and MiXCR clone calling, and kept in-frame beta chains. Entries are consolidated by CDR3 protein sequence, retaining the most common genes and DNA. The table for this sample lists hundreds of thousands of distinct CDR3 sequences; about a fifth of them were counted only once. The ten largest make up more than 5.5% of the sample.

Sample: peripheral blood. These receptors were collected from a woman between 18 and 30 years old with stable Graves' hyperthyroidism. Some clones in this sample may be carry-over from other donors' samples. Donor details come from another sample of the same person, matched by shared clones.

This clonotype was counted many times. This rearrangement joins TRBV28 to TRBJ2-7; D may be TRBD1 (6 bases). The CDR3 has 13 residues. Trimming pared 9 bases from V and 3 bases from J, leaving 15 bases between. The V gene's germline CDR1 is MDHEN and CDR2 SYDVKM. CDR3 bases: TGTGCCAGTATAGGACAGTTGGGCTACGAGCAGTACTTC. Translating gives CASIGQLGYEQYF.

This clonotype was detected a few times. A much bigger clone sits one base away, suggesting this may be a read error. V usage is TRBV20-1 and J usage is TRBJ2-5, with 8 bases aligning to TRBD1. There are 14 residues in the CDR3. Germline V lookup: CDR1 DFQATT, CDR2 SNEGSKA (reference sequence). CDR3 amino acids: CSASKTGGQETRYF. CDR3 DNA: TGCAGTGCTAGCAAAACAGGGGGTCAAGAGACCCGGTACTTC.

In this sample, this clonotype turned up a few times. The V and J genes are TRBV29-1 and TRBJ2-4, with unresolved D. Trimming left V 4 bases short and J 0 bases short, with 4 bases between. This CDR3 has 12 residues. Germline CDR1 SQVTM, CDR2 ANQGSEA. As DNA, the CDR3 is TGCAGCGTTGTAGGAGCCAAAAACATTCAGTACTTC. Translating gives CSVVGAKNIQYF.

This clonotype came up many times. The chain uses TRBV28 and TRBJ1-5; no clear D gene. Per germline, CDR1 MDHEN and CDR2 SYDVKM. The CDR3 totals 15 residues. V was cut by 6 bases and J by 4 bases, with 16 bases left in between. The CDR3 is CASSSLDMWNQPQHF. CDR3 DNA: TGTGCCAGCAGCTCCCTCGACATGTGGAATCAGCCCCAGCATTTT.

This clonotype came up a few times. The chain joins TRBV2 to TRBJ2-7, with D possibly called TRBD1 or TRBD2 (5 bases each). The CDR3 sequence is 16 residues long. Germline-derived CDR1 and CDR2 are SNHLY and FYNNEI. Trimming stripped 2 bases from V and 5 bases from J, with 19 bases between. This CDR3 reads CASSEIPGTWDHEQYF. For the CDR3, the DNA is TGTGCCAGCAGTGAAATTCCCGGGACGTGGGACCACGAGCAGTACTTC.

This clonotype was counted ten times or more. The chain is built from TRBV6-1 and TRBJ2-7; D gene uncertain. CDR1 and CDR2 (germline): MNHNS, SASEGT. This CDR3 has 13 residues. The germline V and J ends were trimmed by 6 bases and 0 bases, with 9 bases remaining between them. CDR3 in DNA: TGTGCCAGCAGGGGTGGCCTCTCCTACGAGCAGTACTTC. It translates to CASRGGLSYEQYF.

The chain has TRBV28 and TRBJ2-5; maybe TRBD1 (6 bases). Germline CDR1 is MDHEN and CDR2 is SYDVKM. The CDR3 is made up of 14 amino acids. V lost 6 bases and J lost 3, with 14 bases in between. The CDR3 sequence is CASRERQGKETQYF. The CDR3 nucleotides read TGTGCCAGCAGAGAAAGGCAGGGGAAAGAGACCCAGTACTTC.

As to this clonotype: A read error may explain this, as a much larger clone is one base away. This chain links TRBV20-1 with TRBJ1-2; 7 bases are shared with TRBD1. CDR3 size: 12 residues. CDR1 DFQATT and CDR2 SNEGSKA come from the germline V gene (reference sequence). The CDR3 spells CSVWEQGNGYSF. The CDR3 coding sequence is TGCAGTGTTTGGGAACAGGGGAATGGCTACAGCTTC.

This clonotype was seen ten or more times. The rearrangement joins TRBV6-1 to TRBJ2-7, with 10 nucleotides matching TRBD2. Looked up from germline, CDR1 is MNHNS and CDR2 is SASEGT. V gave up 4 bases and J gave up 5 bases; unmatched junction bases: 11. The CDR3 is made up of 16 amino acids. Here the CDR3 reads CASSGLAGLPGDEQYF. As DNA, the CDR3 is TGTGCCAGCAGTGGACTAGCGGGCCTTCCAGGGGACGAGCAGTACTTC.

Notes on this clonotype: A read error may explain this, as a much larger clone is one base away. The rearrangement links TRBV10-3 to TRBJ1-5, with 7 bases identical to TRBD1. The V gene's germline CDR1 is ENHRY and CDR2 SYGVKD. The ends lost 6 bases at V and 9 bases at J; junction bases unmatched: 14. The CDR3 is 15 residues long. The CDR3 loop is CAISSSRTGKRPQHF. The CDR3 DNA sequence: TGTGCCATCAGCTCATCCCGGACAGGCAAGCGGCCCCAGCATTTT.

To note about this clonotype: At one end the junction does not follow the germline gene, possibly because of a read error. The V gene is TRBV20-1, the J gene TRBJ1-1, with TRBD1 as a possible D gene (5 bases). This CDR3 is built from 14 residues. The germline CDR1 and CDR2 sequences are DFQATT and SNEGSKA (reference sequence). The CDR3 loop reads CGARGLTVNTEAFF. Here the CDR3 DNA reads TGCGGTGCTAGAGGTCTGACAGTGAACACTGAAGCTTTCTTT.

This chain uses TRBV4-2 with TRBJ1-5; D unclear. The length of the CDR3 is 17 residues. Germline loops: CDR1 LGHNA, CDR2 YNFKEQ. Trimming removed 0 bases from V and 2 bases from J, with 14 bases in between. CDR3 sequence: CASSQDQAGSGNQPQHF. The DNA for the CDR3 is TGTGCCAGCAGCCAAGATCAGGCCGGGAGTGGCAATCAGCCCCAGCATTTT.

Ten or more counts support this clonotype. J is TRBJ1-1 and V is TRBV2; unclear D gene. In germline, CDR1 is SNHLY, CDR2 FYNNEI. The V and J ends lost 2 bases and 3 bases respectively, with 10 bases between them. The CDR3 has 14 residues. The CDR3: CASSEMSDDTEAFF. In DNA, the CDR3 is TGTGCCAGCAGTGAAATGTCCGATGACACTGAAGCTTTCTTT.

The chain is built from TRBV12-5 and TRBJ1-2; the D gene is possibly TRBD1 (6 bases). Germline CDR1 is LGHNT and CDR2 is FRNRAP. CDR3 size: 14 residues. The chain's CDR3 is CTTTMDRIRLGYTF. CDR3 in DNA: TGTACTACTACGATGGACAGAATAAGGTTAGGCTACACCTTC.

Many counts were recorded for this clonotype. The V gene is TRBV6-1, the J gene TRBJ2-2, with D possibly matching TRBD2 (7 bases). This CDR3 comprises 14 residues. Per germline, CDR1 MNHNS and CDR2 SASEGT. The ends were cut back, 7 bases at V and 2 bases at J, with 11 bases in the middle. CDR3 in amino acids: CASNRDYNTGELFF. DNA for the CDR3: TGTGCCAGCAACAGGGACTATAACACCGGGGAGCTGTTTTTT.

The chain couples TRBV11-1 to TRBJ1-3; 8 bases line up with TRBD1. The trim removed 2 bases at V and 3 bases at J, leaving 9 bases unmatched. The CDR3 length is 17 residues. Germline loops: CDR1 SGHAT, CDR2 FQDESV (reference sequence). The CDR3 region is CASSLSQDRVYGNTIYF. DNA for the CDR3: TGTGCCAGCAGCTTAAGCCAGGACAGGGTGTATGGAAACACCATATATTTT.

The table lists this clonotype with a count of one. J is TRBJ2-6 and V is TRBV20-1, with D unclear. Trimming shortened V by 6 bases and J by 0 bases, and 12 bases separated the two germline ends. CDR1 DFQATT and CDR2 SNEGSKA come from the germline V gene (reference sequence). This CDR3 comprises 15 residues. The DNA for the CDR3 is TGCAGTGCGCTAAGGGTGCCCTCTGGGGCCAACGTCCTGACTTTC. It codes for CSALRVPSGANVLTF.

The V gene is TRBV9, the J gene TRBJ2-2, with 7 positions matching TRBD2. J gave up 7 bases and V 1 base, and 7 bases lay outside the gene matches. The V gene's germline CDR1 is SGDLS and CDR2 YYNGEE. The CDR3 extends over 15 amino acids. The CDR3 spells CASSVRSGGDGELFF. DNA of the CDR3: TGTGCCAGCAGCGTAAGGTCGGGGGGAGACGGGGAGCTGTTTTTT.

The chain couples TRBV30 to TRBJ2-2, with 7 bases aligning to TRBD2. The V segment lost 1 base and the J segment 3 bases; nucleotides outside the gene matches: 2. This CDR3 has 14 residues. The germline V gene encodes CDR1 GTSNPN and CDR2 SVGIG (reference sequence). CDR3 in amino acids: CAWSGTRDTGELFF. The CDR3 DNA is TGTGCCTGGAGTGGGACTAGGGACACCGGGGAGCTGTTTTTT.

This clonotype was seen many times. V gene TRBV27 combines with J gene TRBJ2-2; D tentatively reads TRBD1 or TRBD2 (5 bases each). Between the trimmed V and J ends, which lost 5 bases and 5 bases, there was a span of 15 bases. The length of the CDR3 is 15 residues. Germline CDR1 reads MNHEY; CDR2 reads SMNVEV (reference sequence). The CDR3 loop is CASSIHGTTTGELFF. Written as DNA, the CDR3 is TGTGCCAGCAGTATACATGGGACCACGACCGGGGAGCTGTTTTTT.

This clonotype was observed many times. The chain joins TRBV6-2 or TRBV6-3 to TRBJ2-7; no firm D call. Trimming pared 2 bases from V and 5 bases from J, leaving 4 bases between. CDR1 and CDR2 (germline): MNHEY, SVGEGT. CDR3 length: 11 residues. CDR3: CASSYPNEQYF. The DNA for the CDR3 is TGTGCCAGCAGTTACCCCAACGAGCAGTACTTC.

This clonotype was detected ten times or more. The genes are TRBV6-1 and TRBJ1-1; D not resolved. Germline CDR1 is MNHNS and CDR2 is SASEGT. CDR3 size: 13 residues. V shed 4 bases and J shed 2 bases, with 8 bases lying between them. CDR3 sequence: CASSGPVNTEAFF. DNA of the CDR3: TGTGCCAGCAGTGGACCCGTAAACACTGAAGCTTTCTTT.

The sample holds many counts of this clonotype. This chain uses TRBV6-1 with TRBJ2-3; D might be TRBD1 (6 bases). The CDR3 has 15 amino acids. Germline V lookup: CDR1 MNHNS, CDR2 SASEGT. Trimming took off 0 bases at V and 3 bases at J, with 10 bases between the two ends. The CDR3 reads CASSEAWQGTDTQYF. DNA for the CDR3: TGTGCCAGCAGTGAAGCCTGGCAGGGGACAGATACGCAGTATTTT.

This clonotype occurred many times. V gene TRBV14 combines with J gene TRBJ1-5; D might be TRBD1 (6 bases). The CDR3 sequence is 13 residues long. Germline CDR1 and CDR2: SGHDN and FVKESK. Trimming shortened V by 9 bases and J by 3 bases, and 12 bases separated the two germline ends. The CDR3 here is CASSGQPNQPQHF. DNA for the CDR3: TGTGCCAGTTCTGGACAGCCCAATCAGCCCCAGCATTTT.

At least ten counts were recorded for this clonotype. The chain has TRBV28 and TRBJ2-2; 7 positions match TRBD1. This CDR3 contains 14 residues. CDR1 and CDR2 (germline): MDHEN, SYDVKM. The junction had 6 bases not matched to a gene; V was cut back by 5 bases and J by 6 bases. The CDR3 here is CASSPDRDPGELFF. CDR3 nucleotides: TGTGCCAGCAGTCCCGACAGGGATCCCGGGGAGCTGTTTTTT.

Many counts were recorded for this clonotype. This sequence joins TRBV11-2 and TRBJ2-5; 10 positions match TRBD2. In germline, CDR1 is SGHAT, CDR2 FQNNGV. The CDR3 consists of 16 residues. J lost 4 bases, V lost 3 bases, and 8 bases had no gene match. CDR3 DNA: TGTGCCAGCAGCTTGGCAGCGGGAGGGAGTAGAGAGACCCAGTACTTC. Its protein product is CASSLAAGGSRETQYF. Full variable domain (remainder filled in from reference TRBV11-2 and TRBJ2-5): EAGVAQSPRYKIIEKRQSVAFWCNPISGHATLYWYQQILGQGPKLLIQFQNNGVVDDSQLPKDRFSAERLKGVDSTLKIQPAKLEDSAVYLCASSLAAGGSRETQYFGPGTRLLVL.